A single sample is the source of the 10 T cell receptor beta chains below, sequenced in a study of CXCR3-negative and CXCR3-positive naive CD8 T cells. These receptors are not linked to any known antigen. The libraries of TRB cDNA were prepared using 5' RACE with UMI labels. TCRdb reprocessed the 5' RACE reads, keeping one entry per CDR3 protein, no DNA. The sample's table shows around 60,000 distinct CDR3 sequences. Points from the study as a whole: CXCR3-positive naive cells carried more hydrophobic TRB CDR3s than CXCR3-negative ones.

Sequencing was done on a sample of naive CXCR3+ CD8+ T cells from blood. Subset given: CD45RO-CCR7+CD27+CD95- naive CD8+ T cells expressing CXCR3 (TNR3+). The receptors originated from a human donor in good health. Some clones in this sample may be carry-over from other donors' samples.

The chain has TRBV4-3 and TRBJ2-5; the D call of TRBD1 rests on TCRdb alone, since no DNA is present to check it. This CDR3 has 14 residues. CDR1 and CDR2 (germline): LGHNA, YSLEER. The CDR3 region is CASSSGGEIETQYF.

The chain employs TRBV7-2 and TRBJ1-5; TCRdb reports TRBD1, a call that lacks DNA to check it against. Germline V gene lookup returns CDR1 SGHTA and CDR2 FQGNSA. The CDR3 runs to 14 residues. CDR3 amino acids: CASSLASGGQPQHF.

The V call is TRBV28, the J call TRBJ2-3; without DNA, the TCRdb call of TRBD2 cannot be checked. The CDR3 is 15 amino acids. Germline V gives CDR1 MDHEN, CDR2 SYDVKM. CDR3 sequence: CASNPYRGGGDTQYF.

The CDR3 spells CASVGALNEQFF. V is TRBV7-8 and J is TRBJ2-1. Germline V CDR1 and CDR2: SGHVS, FQNEAQ. The CDR3 covers 12 residues.

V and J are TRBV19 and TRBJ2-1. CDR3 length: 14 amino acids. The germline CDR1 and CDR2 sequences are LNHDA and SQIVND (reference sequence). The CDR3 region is CASSIVAGVDEQFF.

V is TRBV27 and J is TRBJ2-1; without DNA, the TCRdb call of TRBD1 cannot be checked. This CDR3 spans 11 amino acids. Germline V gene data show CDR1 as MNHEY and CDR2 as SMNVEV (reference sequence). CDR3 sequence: CASSPPVEQFF.

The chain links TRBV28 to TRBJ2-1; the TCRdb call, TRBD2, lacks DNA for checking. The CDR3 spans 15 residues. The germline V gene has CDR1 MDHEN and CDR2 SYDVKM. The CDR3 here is CASSFPREVYNEQFF.

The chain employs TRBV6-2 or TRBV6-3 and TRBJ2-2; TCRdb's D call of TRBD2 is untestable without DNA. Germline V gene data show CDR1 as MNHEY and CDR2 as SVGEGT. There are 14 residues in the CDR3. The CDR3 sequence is CASGEGTPPGELFF.

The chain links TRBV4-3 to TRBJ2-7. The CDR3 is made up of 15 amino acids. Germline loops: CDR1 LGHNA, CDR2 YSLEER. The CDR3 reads CASSPAYAATYEQYF.

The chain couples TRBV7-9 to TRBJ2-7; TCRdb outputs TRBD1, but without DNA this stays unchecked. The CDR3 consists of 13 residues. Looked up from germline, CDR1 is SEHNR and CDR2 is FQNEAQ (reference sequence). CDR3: CASSPGDRPEQYF.